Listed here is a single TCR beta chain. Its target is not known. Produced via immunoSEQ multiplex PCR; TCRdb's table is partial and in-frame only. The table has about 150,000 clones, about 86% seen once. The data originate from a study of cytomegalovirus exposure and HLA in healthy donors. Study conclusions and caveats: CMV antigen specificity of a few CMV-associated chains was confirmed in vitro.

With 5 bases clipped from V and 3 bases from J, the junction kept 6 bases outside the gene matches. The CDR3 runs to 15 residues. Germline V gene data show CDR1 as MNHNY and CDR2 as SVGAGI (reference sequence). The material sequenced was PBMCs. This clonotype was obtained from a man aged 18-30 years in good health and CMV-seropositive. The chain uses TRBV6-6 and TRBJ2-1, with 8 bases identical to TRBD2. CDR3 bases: TGTGCCAGCAGTACCCGGACTAGCCTCTACAATGAGCAGTTCTTC. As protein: CASSTRTSLYNEQFF.